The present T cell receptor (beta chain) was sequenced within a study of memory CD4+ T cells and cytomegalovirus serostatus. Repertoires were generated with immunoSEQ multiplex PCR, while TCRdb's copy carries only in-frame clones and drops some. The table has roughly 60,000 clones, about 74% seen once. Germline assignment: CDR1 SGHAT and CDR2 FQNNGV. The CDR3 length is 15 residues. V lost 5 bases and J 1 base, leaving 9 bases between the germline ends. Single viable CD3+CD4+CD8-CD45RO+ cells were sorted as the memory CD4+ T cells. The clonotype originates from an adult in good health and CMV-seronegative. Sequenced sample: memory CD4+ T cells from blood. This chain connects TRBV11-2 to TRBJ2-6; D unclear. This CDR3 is CASSVGWSGANVLTF. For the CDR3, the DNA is TGTGCCAGCAGCGTGGGGTGGTCTGGGGCCAACGTCCTGACTTTC.